Following are 11 T cell receptor beta chains from one sample sequenced in a study of T cells in Graves' hyperthyroidism and ophthalmopathy. Amplification of TCR beta CDR3 regions was performed using RNA transcripts as template. An initial round of RT-PCR targeting the TCR CDR3 relied on the HTBI primer set. TCRdb itself ran the multiplex PCR reads through MiXCR, one entry per CDR3 protein. The table includes roughly 420,000 distinct CDR3 sequences, 15% to 18% detected once. Sequencing was done on a sample of blood. Receptors originate from a woman between 18 and 29 years old with Graves' hyperthyroidism.

This clonotype was found many times. This chain joins TRBV12-3 or TRBV12-4 and TRBJ1-1; possible D gene TRBD1, 6 bases. This CDR3 has 14 residues. V lost 5 bases to trimming and J lost 8 bases, with 18 bases between them. In DNA, the CDR3 is TGTGCCAGCAGTCATTCGTGGGGGGGGCGCGAAGCTTTCTTT. It specifies CASSHSWGGREAFF.

This clonotype was seen repeatedly, ten times or more. The chain combines TRBV18 with TRBJ2-3; 7 bases fit TRBD1. CDR3 length equals 14 residues. Trimming took 6 bases from V and 5 from J; bases not matched to a gene: 8. Germline V gives CDR1 KGHSH, CDR2 LQKENI. CDR3 in DNA: TGTGCCAGCTCCGGCCGCCAGGGGGAAGATACGCAGTATTTT. It specifies CASSGRQGEDTQYF.

In this sample, this clonotype turned up many times. This sequence joins TRBV5-1 and TRBJ2-1, with 8 bases fitting TRBD2. CDR1 and CDR2 from the germline V gene are SGHRS and YFSETQ. The trim removed 5 bases at V and 4 bases at J, leaving 11 bases unmatched. The CDR3 totals 16 residues. CDR3: CASSPGPSGGYNEQFF. The CDR3 DNA follows: TGCGCCAGCAGTCCTGGGCCGTCGGGAGGGTACAATGAGCAGTTCTTC.

A few counts support this clonotype. V and J are TRBV2 and TRBJ1-5, with 8 bases identical to TRBD1. J gave up 2 bases and V 6 bases, and 15 bases lay outside the gene matches. The CDR3 loop spans 18 amino acids. The germline CDR1 and CDR2 sequences are SNHLY and FYNNEI. CDR3 loop: CASRKGGAGGPGNQPQHF. The CDR3 region has the DNA TGTGCCAGCAGGAAAGGGGGAGCAGGGGGCCCTGGCAATCAGCCCCAGCATTTT.

This clonotype showed up many times. The chain carries TRBV30 and TRBJ2-2; D unclear. V was trimmed by 2 bases and J by 6 bases, leaving 7 bases between them. CDR3 length: 12 amino acids. Germline CDR1 GTSNPN, CDR2 SVGIG (reference sequence). The DNA for the CDR3 is TGTGCCTGGAGTTTCAGCGCCGGGGAGCTGTTTTTT. Protein: CAWSFSAGELFF.

The sample holds one count of this clonotype. This sequence joins TRBV5-5 and TRBJ1-6; no clear D. The CDR3 length is 12 residues. Trimming cost V 4 bases and J 12 bases, with 11 bases left between them. CDR1 is SGHKS and CDR2 is YYEKEE in the germline V gene (reference sequence). CDR3 sequence reads: CASSLYPEPLHF. CDR3 bases: TGTGCCAGCAGCCTATATCCCGAACCCCTCCACTTT. The whole variable domain, filled in from reference TRBV5-5 and TRBJ1-6, reads DAGVTQSPTHLIKTRGQQVTLRCSPISGHKSVSWYQQVLGQGPQFIFQYYEKEERGRGNFPDRFSARQFPNYSSELNVNALLLGDSALYLCASSLYPEPLHFGNGTRLTVT.

This chain connects TRBV5-4 to TRBJ1-6, with no clear D. V was cut by 0 bases and J by 11 bases, with 9 bases left in between. CDR1 SGHNT and CDR2 YYREEE come from the germline V gene (reference sequence). This CDR3 has 13 residues. The CDR3 DNA reads as TGTGCCAGCAGCTTGGAGTTGCGCCCACCCCTCCACTTT. It translates to CASSLELRPPLHF.

This clonotype occurred a few times. This chain links TRBV9 with TRBJ2-4; 9 nucleotides agree with TRBD1. This CDR3 region has 16 residues. Germline values: CDR1 SGDLS, CDR2 YYNGEE. With V trimmed by 0 bases and J by 8 bases, 9 bases remained unmatched. The CDR3: CASSVAPGQGVDIQYF. CDR3 DNA: TGTGCCAGCAGCGTAGCCCCGGGACAGGGAGTAGACATTCAGTACTTC.

This clonotype was recorded at least ten times. The chain uses TRBV24-1 and TRBJ2-2; D is perhaps TRBD1 (6 bases). This CDR3 spans 18 amino acids. Germline lookup yields CDR1 KGHDR and CDR2 SFDVKD. Trimming took off 0 bases at V and 2 bases at J, with 15 bases between the two ends. CDR3 residues: CATSDLHISRGNTGELFF. CDR3 coding DNA: TGTGCCACCAGTGATTTGCACATCTCCAGGGGCAACACCGGGGAGCTGTTTTTT.

In its sample, this clonotype was seen many times. The chain joins TRBV10-3 to TRBJ2-3; TRBD2 aligns across 7 bases. CDR3 length: 15 amino acids. The trim removed 10 bases at V and 5 bases at J, leaving 15 bases unmatched. From germline, CDR1 is ENHRY and CDR2 SYGVKD. The CDR3 bases are TGTGCCACCCTACAGCGGGACCCTTCACGAGATACGCAGTATTTT. Translating it yields CATLQRDPSRDTQYF.

This clonotype was detected only a few times. The chain links TRBV5-1 to TRBJ1-5; 8 bases match TRBD1. From germline, CDR1 is SGHRS and CDR2 YFSETQ. V lost 1 base and J lost 7; bases outside the gene matches: 7. The CDR3 contains 15 residues. DNA of the CDR3: TGCGCCAGCAGCTTGAACGGACAGGGAAGGCAGCCCCAGCATTTT. Translation: CASSLNGQGRQPQHF.